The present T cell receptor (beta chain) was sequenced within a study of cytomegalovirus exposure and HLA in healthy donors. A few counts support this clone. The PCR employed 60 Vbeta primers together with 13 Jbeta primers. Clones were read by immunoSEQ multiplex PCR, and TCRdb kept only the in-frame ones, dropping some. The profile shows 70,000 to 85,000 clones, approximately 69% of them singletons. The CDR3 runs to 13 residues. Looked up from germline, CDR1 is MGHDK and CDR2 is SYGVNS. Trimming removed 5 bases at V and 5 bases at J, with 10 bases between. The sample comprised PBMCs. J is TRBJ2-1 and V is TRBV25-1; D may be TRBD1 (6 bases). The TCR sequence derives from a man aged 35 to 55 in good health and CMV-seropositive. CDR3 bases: TGTGCCAGCAGTCGGACAGCCGACAATGAGCAGTTCTTC. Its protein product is CASSRTADNEQFF.